Following are 30 T cell receptor beta chains from one sample sequenced in a study of CD8+ T cells in alopecia areata. RNA extraction and reverse transcription yielded cDNA as sequencing template. Profiling relied on immunoSEQ multiplex PCR, and the TCRdb table lists in-frame clones only, not all of them. The top ten clones hold approximately 23% of a sample with approximately 98,000 clones, under 60% of them seen once. The sample taken for sequencing was NKG2D-low CD8+ T cells sorted from blood. Every receptor here comes from a human donor with alopecia areata.

The CDR3 DNA reads as TGTGCCAGCACCAATACAGGGGAAGGCGAGCAGTACTTC. It encodes CASTNTGEGEQYF. The genes are TRBV6-5 and TRBJ2-7; 7 bases fit TRBD1. Germline CDR1 and CDR2: MNHEY and SVGAGI. V shed 7 bases and J 6 bases; nucleotides not matched to a gene: 9. The CDR3 length is 13 residues.

The rearrangement links TRBV7-9 to TRBJ2-3; TRBD2 matches 11 bases. This CDR3 contains 16 residues. CDR1 and CDR2 (germline): SEHNR, FQNEAQ (reference sequence). The trim removed 1 base at V and 4 bases at J, leaving 4 bases unmatched. CDR3 region: CASSLVASGRPDTQYF. DNA of the CDR3: TGTGCCAGCAGCTTAGTAGCTAGCGGGAGGCCAGATACGCAGTATTTT.

The genes are TRBV11-2 and TRBJ2-7, with D tentatively TRBD1 or TRBD2 (6 bases each). The CDR3 loop spans 14 amino acids. Germline-derived CDR1 and CDR2 are SGHAT and FQNNGV. Between the trimmed V and J ends, which lost 5 bases and 2 bases, there was a span of 13 bases. The CDR3 loop is CASSPLEGAYEQYF. The CDR3 nucleotides read TGTGCCAGCAGCCCCCTGGAGGGGGCCTACGAGCAGTACTTC.

CDR3 loop: CASSYFQETQYF. The DNA of the CDR3 is TGTGCCAGCAGCTACTTCCAAGAGACCCAGTACTTC. The V call is TRBV7-8, the J call TRBJ2-5; D gene uncertain. Germline-derived CDR1 and CDR2 are SGHVS and FQNEAQ. Between the trimmed V and J ends, which lost 4 bases and 1 base, there was a span of 4 bases. The CDR3 runs 12 residues.

This sequence joins TRBV28 and TRBJ2-3; D gene uncertain. The CDR3 runs to 14 residues. CDR1 is MDHEN and CDR2 is SYDVKM in the germline V gene. The germline V and J ends were trimmed by 3 bases and 2 bases, with 9 bases remaining between them. The CDR3, as DNA: TGTGCCAGCAGTTTTGGTTCGGTCACAGATACGCAGTATTTT. Translated, it gives CASSFGSVTDTQYF.

The V and J genes are TRBV27 and TRBJ1-5, with no clear D. Germline V gene sequence: CDR1 MNHEY, CDR2 SMNVEV (reference sequence). V lost 3 bases to trimming and J lost 3 bases, with 6 bases between them. The CDR3 loop spans 13 amino acids. The CDR3, as DNA: TGTGCCAGCAGTTTCATTATCAATCAGCCCCAGCATTTT. This sequence encodes CASSFIINQPQHF.

This clone was detected a few times. V and J are TRBV2 and TRBJ2-1, with 8 bases that match TRBD2. J gave up 8 bases and V 4 bases, and 10 bases lay outside the gene matches. CDR3 length: 15 amino acids. Germline V gene sequence: CDR1 SNHLY, CDR2 FYNNEI. The CDR3 DNA reads as TGTGCCAGCAGTGTCCTGAGCGGGAGTAGGTATGAGCAGTTCTTC. It specifies CASSVLSGSRYEQFF.

There are a few counts of this clone. In DNA, the CDR3 is TGCAGCGTTGATGGGGGACTAGCGGGATACAATGAGCAGTTCTTC. Translated, it gives CSVDGGLAGYNEQFF. This chain connects TRBV29-1 to TRBJ2-1; 13 bases are shared with TRBD2. V lost 3 bases to trimming and J lost 4 bases; unmatched junction nucleotides: 3. Germline lookup yields CDR1 SQVTM and CDR2 ANQGSEA. The CDR3 totals 15 residues.

The rearrangement uses TRBV7-8 and TRBJ2-1, with 9 bases identical to TRBD2. The CDR3 contains 16 residues. Germline V gene data show CDR1 as SGHVS and CDR2 as FQNEAQ. V shed 1 base, J shed 7 bases, and the junction held 8 bases outside the gene matches. The CDR3 here is CASSLGSSGTGNEQFF. The CDR3 DNA reads as TGTGCCAGCAGCTTAGGATCTAGCGGGACGGGGAATGAGCAGTTCTTC.

The chain carries TRBV2 and TRBJ2-7, with a tentative D call TRBD1 (6 bases). The germline V gene encodes CDR1 SNHLY and CDR2 FYNNEI. This CDR3 has 12 residues. V lost 6 bases, J lost 6 bases, and 12 bases lay in between. The CDR3 region has the DNA TGTGCCAGCAGATACAGGGTTCGCGAGCAGTACTTC. This sequence encodes CASRYRVREQYF.

In this sample, this clone turned up many times. The chain carries TRBV9 and TRBJ2-3; D may be TRBD2 (6 bases). Germline V CDR1 and CDR2: SGDLS, YYNGEE. CDR3 length: 15 residues. The germline V and J ends were trimmed by 0 bases and 1 base, with 9 bases remaining between them. In DNA form, the CDR3 reads TGTGCCAGCAGCGTAGAGCCGGGAGGCACAGATACGCAGTATTTT. Translating it yields CASSVEPGGTDTQYF.

The V gene is TRBV19, the J gene TRBJ2-6; D is perhaps TRBD2 (6 bases). CDR3 length equals 14 residues. Germline V lookup: CDR1 LNHDA, CDR2 SQIVND (reference sequence). V was pared by 10 bases and J by 1 base, with 11 bases between. The CDR3: CATCRGSGANVLTF. DNA of the CDR3: TGTGCCACGTGTCGGGGGTCTGGGGCCAACGTCCTGACTTTC. Based on the CDR3 plus reference TRBV19 and TRBJ2-6, the full variable domain is DGGITQSPKYLFRKEGQNVTLSCEQNLNHDAMYWYRQDPGQGLRLIYYSQIVNDFQKGDIAEGYSVSREKKESFPLTVTSAQKNPTAFYLCATCRGSGANVLTFGAGSRLTVL.

The chain carries TRBV6-6 and TRBJ2-5; D remains ambiguous. Trimming removed 2 bases from V and 4 bases from J, with 8 bases in between. The germline gives CDR1 MNHNY, CDR2 SVGAGI (reference sequence). The CDR3 covers 13 residues. This CDR3 reads CASSYGEAETQYF. Written as DNA, the CDR3 is TGTGCCAGCAGTTACGGGGAAGCAGAGACCCAGTACTTC.

CDR3 protein: CASSEVLGGPSYEQYF. CDR3 nucleotides: TGTGCCAGCAGTGAAGTTTTGGGGGGGCCCTCCTACGAGCAGTACTTC. The chain uses TRBV2 and TRBJ2-7; D perhaps matches TRBD2 (7 bases). The CDR3 contains 16 residues. The germline V gene encodes CDR1 SNHLY and CDR2 FYNNEI. The germline V and J ends were trimmed by 1 base and 0 bases, with 13 bases remaining between them.

V and J are TRBV15 and TRBJ2-1; possibly TRBD1 for D (5 bases). V lost 0 bases and J lost 9, with 21 bases in between. This CDR3 comprises 17 residues. CDR1 LNHNV and CDR2 YYDKDF come from the germline V gene (reference sequence). CDR3: CATSRDIWSGPGGEQFF. The CDR3 bases are TGTGCCACCAGCAGAGATATCTGGTCAGGGCCGGGCGGTGAGCAGTTCTTC.

V usage is TRBV28 and J usage is TRBJ2-5, with D tentatively TRBD2 (6 bases). With 1 base removed from V and 5 bases from J, the gap between germline ends came to 11 bases. CDR1 and CDR2 (germline): MDHEN, SYDVKM. This CDR3 contains 14 residues. The CDR3 DNA reads TGTGCCAGCAGTTTATTGGGGGGAGATGAGACCCAGTACTTC. Translating gives CASSLLGGDETQYF.

The V call is TRBV27, the J call TRBJ2-3; D is uncertain. The CDR3 consists of 13 residues. Germline V gene data show CDR1 as MNHEY and CDR2 as SMNVEV (reference sequence). V was trimmed by 3 bases and J by 0 bases, leaving 4 bases between them. The CDR3: CASSFGSTDTQYF. The CDR3 nucleotides are TGTGCCAGCAGTTTTGGGAGCACAGATACGCAGTATTTT.

The CDR3, as DNA: TGTGCCAGCAGTTACGGCTTTGGCAGTAGTGAGCAGTTCTTC. Translation: CASSYGFGSSEQFF. The J gene is TRBJ2-1, the V gene TRBV6-5; D not certain. Germline V gene data show CDR1 as MNHEY and CDR2 as SVGAGI. Trimming removed 2 bases at V and 9 bases at J, with 14 bases between. The CDR3 has 14 residues.

Comments on this clone: Mismatch with germline at one junction end may stem from a read error. The chain uses TRBV28 and TRBJ2-7, with TRBD1 as a possible D gene (6 bases). The germline V gene has CDR1 MDHEN and CDR2 SYDVKM. The CDR3 length is 14 residues. Written as DNA, the CDR3 is TGCAACCTTGGCGGAGACAGGACCTGCCACGAGCAGTACTTC. Its protein is CNLGGDRTCHEQYF.

This clone was seen only once. DNA of the CDR3: TGTGCCAGCAGTCCCGAGTTCACAGATACGCAGTATTTT. It codes for CASSPEFTDTQYF. This sequence joins TRBV6-5 and TRBJ2-3; D gene uncertain. The CDR3 covers 13 residues. V lost 5 bases to trimming and J lost 2 bases, with 8 bases between them. Germline V lookup: CDR1 MNHEY, CDR2 SVGAGI.

The chain is built from TRBV5-1 and TRBJ2-7; D is uncertain. The CDR3 extends over 14 amino acids. Deletions cut 4 bases from V and 0 bases from J, with 11 bases between. Germline V lookup: CDR1 SGHRS, CDR2 YFSETQ. Written as DNA, the CDR3 is TGCGCCAGCAGCCGCACAGACCCCTCCTACGAGCAGTACTTC. Protein: CASSRTDPSYEQYF.

This chain connects TRBV27 to TRBJ2-7, with 7 nucleotides matching TRBD2. CDR3 length: 16 residues. With 0 bases clipped from V and 5 bases from J, the junction kept 10 bases outside the gene matches. The germline V gene encodes CDR1 MNHEY and CDR2 SMNVEV (reference sequence). In nucleotides, the CDR3 is TGTGCCAGCAGTTTATCGATGGGCGGGGGACGGGACGAGCAGTACTTC. Translating gives CASSLSMGGGRDEQYF.

The V gene is TRBV30, the J gene TRBJ2-5; no clear D gene. This CDR3 has 14 residues. Trimming pared 2 bases from V and 7 bases from J, leaving 17 bases between. Per the germline V gene, CDR1 is GTSNPN and CDR2 is SVGIG (reference sequence). The CDR3 region has the DNA TGTGCCTGGAGTCCCCCAGTAAACGTATGGACCCAGTACTTC. Protein: CAWSPPVNVWTQYF.

V usage is TRBV28 and J usage is TRBJ2-1; possibly TRBD1 for D (8 bases). CDR1 is MDHEN, CDR2 SYDVKM, per germline. V was cut by 6 bases and J by 5 bases, with 17 bases left in between. The CDR3 covers 15 residues. The CDR3 DNA reads as TGTGCCAGCAGCCTGGACAGGGACTATGACAATGAGCAGTTCTTC. This sequence encodes CASSLDRDYDNEQFF.

This clone was seen just once. The chain joins TRBV5-1 to TRBJ2-1; no clear D. Germline CDR1 reads SGHRS; CDR2 reads YFSETQ. The CDR3 has 11 amino acids. With 7 bases removed from V and 7 bases from J, the gap between germline ends came to 9 bases. The CDR3 here is CASEMKNEQFF. In DNA form, the CDR3 reads TGCGCCAGCGAGATGAAAAATGAGCAGTTCTTC.

The genes are TRBV2 and TRBJ2-7, with 8 bases aligning to TRBD1. V shed 3 bases and J 3 bases; nucleotides not matched to a gene: 1. The CDR3 is 13 residues long. Germline V CDR1 and CDR2: SNHLY, FYNNEI. The CDR3 is CASSDGTGYEQYF. CDR3 DNA sequence: TGTGCCAGCAGTGATGGGACAGGCTACGAGCAGTACTTC. The full variable domain, completed using reference TRBV2 and TRBJ2-7, is EPEVTQTPSHQVTQMGQEVILRCVPISNHLYFYWYRQILGQKVEFLVSFYNNEISEKSEIFDDQFSVERPDGSNFTLKIRSTKLEDSAMYFCASSDGTGYEQYFGPGTRLTVT.

The chain uses TRBV4-2 and TRBJ2-3; the D gene is possibly TRBD2 (5 bases). Trimming left V 1 base short and J 5 bases short, with 22 bases between. The germline V gene encodes CDR1 LGHNA and CDR2 YNFKEQ. The CDR3 sequence is 18 residues long. CDR3 loop: CASSQGGVTGNSGDTQYF. The CDR3 DNA reads as TGTGCCAGCAGCCAAGGTGGTGTAACGGGAAATTCTGGAGATACGCAGTATTTT.

This clone is a singleton in its sample. The chain has TRBV2 and TRBJ1-1; no clear D. The CDR3 is 12 residues long. V dropped 9 bases and J dropped 1 base, with 9 bases sitting between them. CDR1 and CDR2 (germline): SNHLY, FYNNEI. The CDR3 reads CASKGPNTEAFF. For the CDR3, the DNA is TGTGCCAGTAAAGGGCCGAACACTGAAGCTTTCTTT.

This clone was picked up a small number of times. This rearrangement joins TRBV11-2 to TRBJ1-2; a possible D gene is TRBD1 (5 bases). The CDR3 consists of 12 residues. The germline gives CDR1 SGHAT, CDR2 FQNNGV. V lost 1 base, J lost 7 bases, and 7 bases lay in between. CDR3 amino acids: CASSLVGGGYTF. The DNA for the CDR3 is TGTGCCAGCAGCTTAGTTGGGGGTGGCTACACCTTC.

This clone was counted only a few times. This chain joins TRBV21-1 and TRBJ2-4. TRBV21-1 is marked as a pseudogene. This CDR3 comprises 13 residues. CDR3 sequence: CASSKARQGIQYF. CDR3 bases: TGTGCCAGCAGCAAAGCGCGTCAAGGGATTCAGTACTTC.